This T cell receptor beta chain comes out of a study of molecular identifiers for immune sequencing clone quantification (dated by TCRdb to the late 2010s). Regarding the complete study: For a replicate experiment, RNA from roughly 21,000 or 96,000 naive CD8 T cells was divided into five aliquots, of which four were sequenced. CD8 T cells were used in a methods study to benchmark molecular-identifier clustering-based TCR repertoire sequencing (MIDCIRS) and TCR RNA copy counting. The paper as a whole reports these results and caveats: Spiked-in Jurkat TCR RNA equal to a single cell's worth was reported to be detectable even within 1,200,000 naive CD8 T cells. In CMV-specific effector cells, clones with more than 20 RNA copies contained over 99% of molecules, whereas in naive cells such clones contained under 1% of molecules. The sizes of highly expanded clones could end up underestimated when identical TCR molecules share a barcode. When barcode sub-clustering was omitted, TCR diversity was inflated by chimeric consensus sequences, with chimeras reaching as high as 47%. The naive libraries included spiked-in Jurkat TCR RNA (10 copies' worth), and this RNA is not part of the donor repertoire. Modeling indicated roughly 3.3 TCR RNA copies recovered per cell, compared with around 11 by digital PCR, which implies a capture efficiency of 25% to 35%.

This clonotype was seen repeatedly, ten times or more. The antigen it recognizes is unknown. Per-nucleotide qualities are absent, and no much larger clonotype sits a single base away. Naive CD8 T cell libraries were made from about 20,000 to 1,000,000 sorted cells using 10%, 30% or 50% of purified RNA. Naive CD8 T cells were FACS-sorted as CD8+CD4-CCR7+CD45RA+ on a BD FACSAria II into RLT Plus buffer. Detection sensitivity was tested by spiking Jurkat RNA equal to some 11 TCR copies' worth into samples containing roughly 17,000-1,000,000 naive CD8 T cells. Enrichment of CD8 T cells was performed with RosetteSep CD8+ T Cell Enrichment Cocktail and Ficoll-Paque, after which ACK red cell lysis was carried out. Libraries were constructed by PCR. TCRdb names Illumina HiSeq 4000 as the instrument used. Preparation of bulk TCR libraries followed a previously described approach, with the TCR primers listed in Table S5. The Qiagen AllPrep DNA/RNA kit was used to purify total RNA. Before analysis, reads from multiple sequencing runs of one library were combined. The paper's data handling went like this. Reads were retained only if the reads had an exact TCR constant sequence, and the retained reads were trimmed to 150 nt and grouped according to their 12-nt molecular barcodes. Reads within each barcode group were sub-clustered using a 15% Levenshtein threshold, and quality-weighted consensus sequences were constructed for each RNA molecule. Non-functional sequences were filtered out, along with any lower-count sequence sitting one edit away from another sequence. Barcode sub-clusters with fewer than 20% of the maximum read count were removed, based on fitting two negative binomial distributions. Clones were called with MiXCR by TCRdb after fastp trimmed the public reads at Q25, and only in-frame beta chains were retained. A single entry per CDR3 protein holds the most common genes and DNA from its merged rows. The V and J calls and clone size come from TCRdb's table, not from the authors' own analysis. This sample holds about 640,000 distinct CDR3 sequences; approximately 20% were observed only once. Together, the top ten hold roughly 0.9% of the sample.

The sequence was obtained from a human donor in good health. Some libraries in this study had Jurkat cell RNA spiked in. Source material: naive CD8+ T cells from blood, with Jurkat cell RNA spiked in. This specimen's cell subset or site label, interpreted: FACS-sorted CD8+CD4-CCR7+CD45RA+ naive T cells.

In nucleotides, the sequence is TGTGCCAGCAGTTTATATCAGGGGGCGAAGGGTGAAGCTTTCTTT. Protein translation: CASSLYQGAKGEAFF. The sequence links TRBV28 to TRBJ1-1, and TRBD1 matches 8 of the central bases. CDR3 length: 15 amino acids, cysteine to phenylalanine. CDR3 DNA is the only sequence kept; it has 45 bases, read in frame from the first base. V has 1 base trimmed and J has 7 bases trimmed; junction bases matching no gene number 8. Via the germline V gene, CDR1 is MDHEN and CDR2 SYDVKM.